The 28 T cell receptor beta chains listed next were all sequenced from one sample in a study of T cell responses to AZD1222 COVID-19 vaccine. Profiled with immunoSEQ multiplex PCR; TCRdb holds only in-frame clones, not every one. The sample has roughly 120,000 clones, roughly 87% seen once. The input for sequencing was peripheral blood, taken on day 0 of AZD1222 vaccination. The receptors originated from an adult in good health.

This clone was observed a handful of times. The chain combines TRBV15 with TRBJ1-5, with 8 bases matching TRBD1. Germline CDR1 and CDR2: LNHNV and YYDKDF (reference sequence). CDR3 size: 15 residues. Trimming cost V 3 bases and J 0 bases; bases outside gene matches: 1. CDR3 region: CATSSDRGSNQPQHF. The CDR3 nucleotides are TGTGCCACCAGCAGTGACAGGGGTAGCAATCAGCCCCAGCATTTT.

The chain recombines TRBV6-5 with TRBJ2-5; 11 bases fit TRBD2. The CDR3 extends over 15 amino acids. V was pared by 8 bases and J by 5 bases, with 10 bases of the junction left unmatched. The germline V gene encodes CDR1 MNHEY and CDR2 SVGAGI. This CDR3 reads CASLYSGGAGETQYF. The CDR3 nucleotides read TGTGCCAGCCTTTATAGCGGGGGGGCAGGGGAGACCCAGTACTTC.

The chain links TRBV10-1 to TRBJ2-2, with TRBD1 matching 7 bases. The J segment lost 5 bases and the V segment lost 2 bases, leaving 5 bases of the junction unmatched. CDR3 length equals 15 residues. Germline CDR1 is WNHNN and CDR2 is SYGVQD (reference sequence). The CDR3 region is CASSERQGGTGELFF. The DNA of the CDR3 is TGCGCCAGCAGTGAGAGACAGGGTGGAACCGGGGAGCTGTTTTTT.

The genes are TRBV4-3 and TRBJ1-1; possibly TRBD1 for D (6 bases). The germline gives CDR1 LGHNA, CDR2 YSLEER. V was cut by 0 bases and J by 1 base, with 12 bases left in between. The CDR3 runs to 16 residues. This CDR3 reads CASSQDNTGWNTEAFF. In nucleotides, the CDR3 is TGCGCCAGCAGCCAAGATAATACAGGGTGGAACACTGAAGCTTTCTTT.

The chain links TRBV11-2 to TRBJ1-6; a weak D match, TRBD1 (5 bases). Germline CDR1 reads SGHAT; CDR2 reads FQNNGV. V was clipped by 3 bases and J by 12 bases, with 24 bases between them. The CDR3 is 17 amino acids. In DNA, the CDR3 is TGTGCCAGCAGCTTGCAGGGAACCCAAGGCCCATCTAAACCCCTCCACTTT. It encodes CASSLQGTQGPSKPLHF.

This rearrangement joins TRBV27 to TRBJ1-6; no definite D call. The germline V gene has CDR1 MNHEY and CDR2 SMNVEV (reference sequence). This CDR3 comprises 14 residues. The ends were cut back, 5 bases at V and 8 bases at J, with 13 bases in the middle. The CDR3 nucleotides are TGTGCCAGCAGTGTCCCCGGTAGAGATTCACCCCTCCACTTT. This encodes CASSVPGRDSPLHF.

This chain links TRBV4-3 with TRBJ2-2, with D maybe TRBD2 (6 bases). Germline V gene data show CDR1 as LGHNA and CDR2 as YSLEER. V lost 0 bases to trimming and J lost 7 bases, with 15 bases between them. This CDR3 has 16 residues. Written as DNA, the CDR3 is TGCGCCAGCAGCCAAGATTGGAGGGAGAGAGGCGGGGAGCTGTTTTTT. Translation gives CASSQDWRERGGELFF.

The V gene is TRBV19, the J gene TRBJ2-1; TRBD1 or TRBD2 may be the D gene (5 bases each). The CDR3 covers 12 residues. V gave up 10 bases and J gave up 4 bases, with 11 bases separating them. Germline CDR1 reads LNHDA; CDR2 reads SQIVND (reference sequence). CDR3 amino acids: CAISGRYNEQFF. DNA for the CDR3: TGTGCCATCTCAGGGAGATACAATGAGCAGTTCTTC. The whole variable domain, filled in from reference TRBV19 and TRBJ2-1, reads DGGITQSPKYLFRKEGQNVTLSCEQNLNHDAMYWYRQDPGQGLRLIYYSQIVNDFQKGDIAEGYSVSREKKESFPLTVTSAQKNPTAFYLCAISGRYNEQFFGPGTRLTVL.

This clone appeared once. This chain connects TRBV12-5 to TRBJ2-3; D gene uncertain. Germline lookup yields CDR1 LGHNT and CDR2 FRNRAP. CDR3 length: 14 residues. Trimming cost V 1 base and J 4 bases, with 9 bases left between them. CDR3 DNA sequence: TGTGCTAGTGGTTTGGCGGGTTTGGCAGATACGCAGTATTTT. Residues: CASGLAGLADTQYF.

This chain links TRBV7-9 with TRBJ1-1; D unresolved. The V end lost 3 bases, the J end lost 1 base, and 12 bases lay between the germline ends. Germline lookup yields CDR1 SEHNR and CDR2 FQNEAQ (reference sequence). The CDR3 has 15 residues. The CDR3: CASSFPTASNTEAFF. The CDR3 DNA reads TGTGCCAGCAGCTTCCCGACGGCATCGAACACTGAAGCTTTCTTT.

This sequence joins TRBV6-1 and TRBJ2-7; no clear D. CDR1 MNHNS and CDR2 SASEGT come from the germline V gene. The CDR3 consists of 14 residues. V was cut by 2 bases and J by 2 bases, with 10 bases left in between. This chain's CDR3 is CASSENRPPYEQYF. CDR3 sequence (DNA): TGTGCCAGCAGTGAAAATAGGCCACCCTACGAGCAGTACTTC.

This rearrangement joins TRBV5-1 to TRBJ2-3; no reliable D call. Germline values: CDR1 SGHRS, CDR2 YFSETQ. The CDR3 has 15 residues. The V and J ends lost 0 bases and 2 bases respectively, with 10 bases between them. CDR3 in amino acids: CASSLEASYTDTQYF. The CDR3, as DNA: TGCGCCAGCAGCTTGGAGGCGAGTTACACAGATACGCAGTATTTT.

There are a few counts of this clone. The V call is TRBV3-1 (or the pseudogene TRBV3-2), the J call TRBJ1-2, with D tentatively TRBD1 (6 bases). The CDR3 is made up of 15 amino acids. With 2 bases removed from V and 1 base from J, the gap between germline ends came to 11 bases. Germline CDR1 LGHDT, CDR2 YNNKEL (reference sequence). The CDR3 coding sequence is TGTGCCAGCAGCCAACCAGGGGCCCTTAACTATGGCTACACCTTC. Residues: CASSQPGALNYGYTF.

The chain recombines TRBV25-1 with TRBJ2-3; TRBD1 aligns across 7 bases. This CDR3 comprises 15 residues. The junction had 8 bases not matched to a gene; V was cut back by 7 bases and J by 1 base. Germline CDR1 and CDR2: MGHDK and SYGVNS. The CDR3 protein is CASTSLGQGTDTQYF. The DNA of the CDR3 is TGTGCCAGCACATCTCTCGGACAGGGCACAGATACGCAGTATTTT.

This clone has just a few counts. V and J are TRBV5-1 and TRBJ1-4; D possibly corresponds to TRBD1 (5 bases). This CDR3 contains 17 residues. Germline V gene data show CDR1 as SGHRS and CDR2 as YFSETQ. Trimming pared 6 bases from V and 8 bases from J, leaving 26 bases between. The CDR3 DNA is TGCGCCAGCACCAAGGATGGTCCGGGGGTGGGCGGCGAAAAACTGTTTTTT. Translation: CASTKDGPGVGGEKLFF.

The chain is built from TRBV19 and TRBJ1-1; 7 nucleotides match TRBD1. The V and J ends lost 6 bases and 2 bases, in that order; junction bases with no gene match: 6. Germline CDR1 LNHDA, CDR2 SQIVND (reference sequence). This CDR3 is 14 amino acids long. The CDR3 region is CASSQQGLNTEAFF. Written as DNA, the CDR3 is TGTGCCAGTAGCCAACAGGGGCTCAACACTGAAGCTTTCTTT.

The rearrangement links TRBV20-1 to TRBJ2-7; D might be TRBD2 (5 bases). The germline CDR1 and CDR2 sequences are DFQATT and SNEGSKA (reference sequence). The V end was cut by 3 bases, the J end by 2 bases, with 14 bases between. CDR3 length equals 14 residues. The DNA of the CDR3 is TGCAGTGCTAGTTCGGGGTTTCAGACCTACGAGCAGTACTTC. It encodes CSASSGFQTYEQYF.

This chain uses TRBV27 with TRBJ2-2, with TRBD2 as a possible D gene (5 bases). The CDR3 runs to 14 residues. Germline V gives CDR1 MNHEY, CDR2 SMNVEV (reference sequence). V lost 6 bases and J lost 4, with 12 bases in between. CDR3 nucleotides: TGTGCCAGCAGGTACACCGGACTCACCGGGGAGCTGTTTTTT. Translation: CASRYTGLTGELFF.

This chain joins TRBV19 and TRBJ1-2; TRBD1 matches 7 bases. Losses at the gene ends were 3 bases for V and 5 bases for J; bases not matched to a gene: 6. Germline V lookup: CDR1 LNHDA, CDR2 SQIVND (reference sequence). The CDR3 extends over 14 amino acids. CDR3 nucleotide sequence: TGTGCCAGTAGTATGAGCTCACAGGGGTATGGCTACACCTTC. It encodes CASSMSSQGYGYTF. Full variable domain (remainder filled in from reference TRBV19 and TRBJ1-2): DGGITQSPKYLFRKEGQNVTLSCEQNLNHDAMYWYRQDPGQGLRLIYYSQIVNDFQKGDIAEGYSVSREKKESFPLTVTSAQKNPTAFYLCASSMSSQGYGYTFGSGTRLTVV.

V is TRBV6-5 and J is TRBJ1-4, with D possibly being TRBD1 (5 bases). The CDR3 sequence is 15 residues long. The germline V gene has CDR1 MNHEY and CDR2 SVGAGI. V lost 1 base, J lost 7 bases, and 13 bases lay in between. As DNA, the CDR3 is TGTGCCAGCAGTTACTTCCAGGGATCGGGTGAAAAACTGTTTTTT. It specifies CASSYFQGSGEKLFF.

This clone appeared a single time. The chain recombines TRBV5-4 with TRBJ1-2; D possibly corresponds to TRBD1 (5 bases). V shed 4 bases and J shed 13 bases, with 23 bases lying between them. Per the germline V gene, CDR1 is SGHNT and CDR2 is YYREEE (reference sequence). The CDR3 loop spans 14 amino acids. CDR3 sequence: CASSPGLGTYISTF. In nucleotides, the CDR3 is TGTGCCAGCAGCCCGGGCCTCGGGACCTATATCTCCACCTTC.

The chain has TRBV7-9 and TRBJ1-4; no definite D call. The CDR3 totals 15 residues. Germline-derived CDR1 and CDR2 are SEHNR and FQNEAQ (reference sequence). V was clipped by 1 base and J by 8 bases, with 14 bases between them. The CDR3 spells CASSLGLGYREKLFF. Written as DNA, the CDR3 is TGTGCCAGCAGCTTAGGACTTGGGTATAGAGAAAAACTGTTTTTT.

The chain carries TRBV15 and TRBJ1-2, with D possibly TRBD1 on 5 matching bases. The ends were cut back, 0 bases at V and 4 bases at J, with 9 bases in the middle. The CDR3 contains 14 residues. In germline, CDR1 is LNHNV, CDR2 YYDKDF (reference sequence). The DNA for the CDR3 is TGTGCCACCAGCAGAGATCCGGGGACCTATGGCTACACCTTC. Protein: CATSRDPGTYGYTF.

This chain joins TRBV19 and TRBJ2-7; D is undetermined. Trimming pared 1 base from V and 3 bases from J, leaving 7 bases between. CDR1 and CDR2 (germline): LNHDA, SQIVND (reference sequence). CDR3 size: 13 residues. The CDR3 protein is CASSIVVGYEQYF. CDR3 DNA sequence: TGTGCCAGTAGTATAGTTGTGGGCTACGAGCAGTACTTC. The variable domain in full, completed from reference TRBV19 and TRBJ2-7, reads DGGITQSPKYLFRKEGQNVTLSCEQNLNHDAMYWYRQDPGQGLRLIYYSQIVNDFQKGDIAEGYSVSREKKESFPLTVTSAQKNPTAFYLCASSIVVGYEQYFGPGTRLTVT.

The CDR3 protein is CASSSSLGGLRELFF. The CDR3 DNA is TGTGCCAGCAGCTCCTCTCTCGGGGGGCTAAGGGAGCTGTTTTTT. This chain links TRBV5-4 with TRBJ2-2; a weak D match, TRBD2 (7 bases). CDR1 is SGHNT and CDR2 is YYREEE in the germline V gene (reference sequence). The CDR3 is made up of 15 amino acids. Trimming cost V 3 bases and J 9 bases, with 18 bases left between them.

V gene TRBV19 combines with J gene TRBJ2-5, with D perhaps TRBD2 (6 bases). The V and J ends lost 5 bases and 0 bases respectively, with 13 bases between them. This CDR3 region has 15 residues. Germline CDR1 reads LNHDA; CDR2 reads SQIVND (reference sequence). The DNA of the CDR3 is TGTGCCAGTAGTGCCCGGGGGAGGTACCAAGAGACCCAGTACTTC. Translation gives CASSARGRYQETQYF. Based on the CDR3 plus reference TRBV19 and TRBJ2-5, the full variable domain is DGGITQSPKYLFRKEGQNVTLSCEQNLNHDAMYWYRQDPGQGLRLIYYSQIVNDFQKGDIAEGYSVSREKKESFPLTVTSAQKNPTAFYLCASSARGRYQETQYFGPGTRLLVL.

This chain uses TRBV15 with TRBJ2-3; no definite D call. This CDR3 is built from 15 residues. Germline values: CDR1 LNHNV, CDR2 YYDKDF (reference sequence). Trimming took off 1 base at V and 0 bases at J, with 8 bases between the two ends. CDR3: CATSRAGSSTDTQYF. The DNA for the CDR3 is TGTGCCACCAGCAGAGCGGGTTCTAGCACAGATACGCAGTATTTT. The entire variable domain, with the rest obtained from reference TRBV15 and TRBJ2-3, is as follows: DAMVIQNPRYQVTQFGKPVTLSCSQTLNHNVMYWYQQKSSQAPKLLFHYYDKDFNNEADTPDNFQSRRPNTSFCFLDIRSPGLGDTAMYLCATSRAGSSTDTQYFGPGTRLTVL.

In nucleotides, the CDR3 is TGTGCCAGCTCACCTGGACAGCTCTACGAGCAGTACTTC. Encoded protein: CASSPGQLYEQYF. V and J are TRBV18 and TRBJ2-7; D possibly corresponds to TRBD1 (6 bases). This CDR3 contains 13 residues. Per the germline V gene, CDR1 is KGHSH and CDR2 is LQKENI. With 3 bases removed from V and 3 bases from J, the gap between germline ends came to 9 bases.